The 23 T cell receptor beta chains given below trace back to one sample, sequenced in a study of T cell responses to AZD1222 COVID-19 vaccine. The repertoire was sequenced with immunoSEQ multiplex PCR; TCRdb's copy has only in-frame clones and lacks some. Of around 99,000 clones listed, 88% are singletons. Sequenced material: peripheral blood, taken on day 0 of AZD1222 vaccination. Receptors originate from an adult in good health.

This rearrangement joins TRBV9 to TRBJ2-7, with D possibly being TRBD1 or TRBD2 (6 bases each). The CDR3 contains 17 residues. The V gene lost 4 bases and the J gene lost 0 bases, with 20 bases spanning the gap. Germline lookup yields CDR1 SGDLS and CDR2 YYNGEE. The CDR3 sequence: CASSILGGRRRSYEQYV. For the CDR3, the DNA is TGTGCCAGCAGCATCCTCGGGGGCAGGCGCCGCTCCTACGAGCAGTACGTC.

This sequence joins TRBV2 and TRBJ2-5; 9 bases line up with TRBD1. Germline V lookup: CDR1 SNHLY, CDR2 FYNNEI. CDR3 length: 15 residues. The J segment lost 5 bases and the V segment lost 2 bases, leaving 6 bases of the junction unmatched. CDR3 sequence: CASSEIGTGPETQYF. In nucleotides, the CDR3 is TGTGCCAGCAGTGAAATAGGGACAGGGCCGGAGACCCAGTACTTC. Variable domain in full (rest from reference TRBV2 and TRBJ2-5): EPEVTQTPSHQVTQMGQEVILRCVPISNHLYFYWYRQILGQKVEFLVSFYNNEISEKSEIFDDQFSVERPDGSNFTLKIRSTKLEDSAMYFCASSEIGTGPETQYFGPGTRLLVL.

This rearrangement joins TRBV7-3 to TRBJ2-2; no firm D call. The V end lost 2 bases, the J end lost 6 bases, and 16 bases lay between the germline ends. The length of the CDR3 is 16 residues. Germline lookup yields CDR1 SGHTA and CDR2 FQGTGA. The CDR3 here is CASSLSVGVTAGELFF. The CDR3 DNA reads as TGTGCCAGCAGCTTATCGGTGGGCGTAACGGCCGGGGAGCTGTTTTTT.

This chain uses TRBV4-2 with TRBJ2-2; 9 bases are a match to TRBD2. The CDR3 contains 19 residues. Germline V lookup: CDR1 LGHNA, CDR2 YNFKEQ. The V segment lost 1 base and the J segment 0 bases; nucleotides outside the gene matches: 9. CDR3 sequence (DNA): TGTGCCAGCAGCCAAGTGGGCCCCAGACTAGCGGCGAACACCGGGGAGCTGTTTTTT. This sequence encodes CASSQVGPRLAANTGELFF.

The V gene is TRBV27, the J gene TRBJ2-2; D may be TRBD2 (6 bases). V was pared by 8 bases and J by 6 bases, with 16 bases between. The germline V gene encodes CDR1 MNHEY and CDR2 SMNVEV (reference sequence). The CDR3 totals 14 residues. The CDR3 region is CASREWAAPGELFF. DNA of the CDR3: TGTGCCAGCCGGGAGTGGGCAGCTCCCGGGGAGCTGTTTTTT.

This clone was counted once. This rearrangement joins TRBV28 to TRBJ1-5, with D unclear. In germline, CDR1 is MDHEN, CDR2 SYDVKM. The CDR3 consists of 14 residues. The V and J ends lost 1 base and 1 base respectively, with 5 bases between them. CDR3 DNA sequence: TGTGCCAGCAGTTTATTCGGCAGCAATCAGCCCCAGCATTTT. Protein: CASSLFGSNQPQHF. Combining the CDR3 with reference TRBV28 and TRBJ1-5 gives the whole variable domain DVKVTQSSRYLVKRTGEKVFLECVQDMDHENMFWYRQDPGLGLRLIYFSYDVKMKEKGDIPEGYSVSREKKERFSLILESASTNQTSMYLCASSLFGSNQPQHFGDGTRLSIL.

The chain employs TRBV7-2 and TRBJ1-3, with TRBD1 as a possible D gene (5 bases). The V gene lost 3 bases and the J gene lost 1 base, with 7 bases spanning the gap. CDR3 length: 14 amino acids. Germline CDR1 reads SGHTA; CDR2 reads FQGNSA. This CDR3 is CASSFAGSGNTIYF. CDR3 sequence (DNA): TGTGCCAGCAGCTTCGCAGGGTCTGGAAACACCATATATTTT.

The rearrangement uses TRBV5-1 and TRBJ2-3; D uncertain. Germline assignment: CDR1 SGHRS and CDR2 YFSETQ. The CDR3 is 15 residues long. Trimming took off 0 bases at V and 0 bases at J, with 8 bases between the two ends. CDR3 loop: CASSLDVISTDTQYF. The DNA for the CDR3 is TGCGCCAGCAGCTTGGATGTGATTAGCACAGATACGCAGTATTTT. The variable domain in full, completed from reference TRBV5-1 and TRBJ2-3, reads KAGVTQTPRYLIKTRGQQVTLSCSPISGHRSVSWYQQTPGQGLQFLFEYFSETQRNKGNFPGRFSGRQFSNSRSEMNVSTLELGDSALYLCASSLDVISTDTQYFGPGTRLTVL.

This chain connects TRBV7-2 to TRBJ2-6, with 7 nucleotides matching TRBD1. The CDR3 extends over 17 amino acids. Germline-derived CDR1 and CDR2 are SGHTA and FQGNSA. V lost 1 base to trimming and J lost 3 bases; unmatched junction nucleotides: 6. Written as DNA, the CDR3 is TGTGCCAGCAGCTTAGTCCGAGGGGGCTTTGGGGCCAACGTCCTGACTTTC. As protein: CASSLVRGGFGANVLTF.

The DNA of the CDR3 is TGTGCCAGCAGTGCGGGACAGAGCGTTAACTATGGCTACACCTTC. Translating it yields CASSAGQSVNYGYTF. This rearrangement joins TRBV28 to TRBJ1-2, with TRBD1 identical over 7 bases. J was trimmed by 1 base and V by 5 bases; bases with no gene match: 7. The germline V gene has CDR1 MDHEN and CDR2 SYDVKM. The length of the CDR3 is 15 residues.

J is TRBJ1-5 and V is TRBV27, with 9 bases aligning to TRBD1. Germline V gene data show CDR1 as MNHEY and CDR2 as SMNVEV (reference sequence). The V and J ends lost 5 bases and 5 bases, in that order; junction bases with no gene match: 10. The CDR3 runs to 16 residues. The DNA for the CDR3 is TGTGCCAGCAGTAGACGGGGACAGGGTTTCGATCAGCCCCAGCATTTT. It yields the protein CASSRRGQGFDQPQHF.

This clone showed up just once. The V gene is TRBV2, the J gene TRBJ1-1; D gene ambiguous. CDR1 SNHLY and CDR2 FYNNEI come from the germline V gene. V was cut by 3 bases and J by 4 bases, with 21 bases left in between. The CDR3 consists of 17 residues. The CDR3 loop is CASSDRGGRGWVTEAFF. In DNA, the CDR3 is TGTGCCAGCAGTGATCGGGGTGGACGTGGTTGGGTCACTGAAGCTTTCTTT.

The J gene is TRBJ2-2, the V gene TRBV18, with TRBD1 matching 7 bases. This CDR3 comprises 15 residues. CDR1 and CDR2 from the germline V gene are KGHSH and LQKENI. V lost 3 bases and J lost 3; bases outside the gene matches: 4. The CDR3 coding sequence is TGTGCCAGCTCACCGAGGCAGGGGGACACCGGGGAGCTGTTTTTT. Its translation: CASSPRQGDTGELFF.

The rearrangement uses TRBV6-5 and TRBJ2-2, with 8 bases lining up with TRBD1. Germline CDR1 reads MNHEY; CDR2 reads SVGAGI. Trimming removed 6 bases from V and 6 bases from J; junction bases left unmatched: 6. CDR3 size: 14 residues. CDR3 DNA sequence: TGTGCCAGCAGCTCGGACAGGGCACCCGGGGAGCTGTTTTTT. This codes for CASSSDRAPGELFF.

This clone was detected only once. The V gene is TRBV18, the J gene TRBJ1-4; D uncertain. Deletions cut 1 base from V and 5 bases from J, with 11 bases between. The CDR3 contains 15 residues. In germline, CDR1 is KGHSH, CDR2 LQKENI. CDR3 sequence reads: CASSPRRAHNEKLFF. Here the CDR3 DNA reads TGTGCCAGCTCACCACGGAGGGCCCACAATGAAAAACTGTTTTTT.

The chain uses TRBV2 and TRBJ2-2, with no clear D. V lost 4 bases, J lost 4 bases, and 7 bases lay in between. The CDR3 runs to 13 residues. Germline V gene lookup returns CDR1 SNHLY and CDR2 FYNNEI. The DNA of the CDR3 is TGTGCCAGCAGTGTACTCCTCACCGGGGAGCTGTTTTTT. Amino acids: CASSVLLTGELFF.

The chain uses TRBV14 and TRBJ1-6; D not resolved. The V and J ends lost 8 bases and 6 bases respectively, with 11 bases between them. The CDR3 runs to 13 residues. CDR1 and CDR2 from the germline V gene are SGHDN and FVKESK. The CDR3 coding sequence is TGTGCCAGCGCGGTGACGGCTAATTCACCCCTCCACTTT. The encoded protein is CASAVTANSPLHF.

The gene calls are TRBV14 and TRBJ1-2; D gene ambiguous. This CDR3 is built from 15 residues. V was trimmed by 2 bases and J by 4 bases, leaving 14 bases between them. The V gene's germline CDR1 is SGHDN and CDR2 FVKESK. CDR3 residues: CASSQREGEAYGYTF. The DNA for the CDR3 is TGTGCCAGCAGCCAACGGGAAGGCGAGGCCTATGGCTACACCTTC.

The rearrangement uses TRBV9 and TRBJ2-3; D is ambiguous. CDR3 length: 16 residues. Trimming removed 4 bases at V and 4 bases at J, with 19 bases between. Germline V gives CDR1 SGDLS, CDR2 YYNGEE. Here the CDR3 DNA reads TGTGCCAGCAGCCCAGTGGTCCCAGGTTTGGCAGATACGCAGTATTTT. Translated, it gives CASSPVVPGLADTQYF.

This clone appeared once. The CDR3 is CASSFTRAYGYTF. CDR3 bases: TGTGCCAGCAGTTTTACCAGGGCCTATGGCTACACCTTC. The chain combines TRBV28 with TRBJ1-2; TRBD1 is a possible D gene (5 bases). This CDR3 region has 13 residues. From germline, CDR1 is MDHEN and CDR2 SYDVKM. Deletions cut 3 bases from V and 4 bases from J, with 9 bases between.

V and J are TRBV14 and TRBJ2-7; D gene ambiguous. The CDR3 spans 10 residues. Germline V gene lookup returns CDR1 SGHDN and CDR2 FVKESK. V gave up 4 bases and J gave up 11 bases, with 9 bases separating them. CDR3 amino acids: CASSLTLEYV. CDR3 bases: TGTGCCAGCAGCCTGACCTTGGAGTACGTC.

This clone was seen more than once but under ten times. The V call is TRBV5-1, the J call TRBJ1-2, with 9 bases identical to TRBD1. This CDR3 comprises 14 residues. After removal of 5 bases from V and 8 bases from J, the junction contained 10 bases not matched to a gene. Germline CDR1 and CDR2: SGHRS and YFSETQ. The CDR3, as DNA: TGCGCCAGCAGTGGTTCCGGGACAGGGAACGGCTACACCTTC. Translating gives CASSGSGTGNGYTF.

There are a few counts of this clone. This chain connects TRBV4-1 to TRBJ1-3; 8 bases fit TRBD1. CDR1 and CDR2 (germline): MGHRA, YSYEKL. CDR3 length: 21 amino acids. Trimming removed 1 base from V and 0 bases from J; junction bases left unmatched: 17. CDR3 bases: TGCGCCAGCAGCCAAGCAGCACCTGGTAGGGGACAGGTGACCTCTGGAAACACCATATATTTT. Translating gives CASSQAAPGRGQVTSGNTIYF.